A single TCR beta chain is shown here with its context. This sample is part of a study of blood T cell repertoires in COVID-19. Study information: COVID-19 samples collected from the United States, Italy and Spain covered acute and convalescent phases.

Seattle-derived patients entered the study during active infection and were followed longitudinally. Produced via immunoSEQ multiplex PCR; TCRdb's table is partial and in-frame only. This sample yields under 200,000 clones, of which around 80% are seen a single time; around 13% belongs to the top ten. With 4 bases removed from V and 2 bases from J, the gap between germline ends came to 12 bases. CDR1 is SGHRS, CDR2 YFSETQ, per germline. The CDR3 sequence is 14 residues long. The TCR originated in an older woman with COVID-19, enrolled during active disease. Specimen: peripheral blood. The chain recombines TRBV5-1 with TRBJ1-2; D uncertain. The DNA of the CDR3 is TGCGCCAGCAGCATGGTAGGAGAGAACTATGGCTACACCTTC. It yields the protein CASSMVGENYGYTF. Full variable domain (remainder filled in from reference TRBV5-1 and TRBJ1-2): KAGVTQTPRYLIKTRGQQVTLSCSPISGHRSVSWYQQTPGQGLQFLFEYFSETQRNKGNFPGRFSGRQFSNSRSEMNVSTLELGDSALYLCASSMVGENYGYTFGSGTRLTVV.